This T cell receptor (beta chain) was recovered during a study of T-cell reconstitution after alpha-beta-depleted transplantation in children. The study, taken as a whole, reports: After transplant, high TCRbeta diversity at day 60 in some patients arose from surviving recipient T cells and thymic progenitors. About two months after transplant, alpha-beta T cells reportedly came from several hundred expanded graft clones.

Construction of the TCRbeta library involved unique molecular identifiers. TCRdb reanalysed the PCR reads using MiXCR and keeps one entry per CDR3 protein. The table has 130,000 to 150,000 distinct CDR3 sequences, about 9% seen once. Turning to this clonotype: Its antigen is currently unknown. A much larger clone differs from this one at a single base, so this may be a read error.

This TCR derives from a female patient aged 2 to 10 who had a stem cell transplant for congenital amegakaryocytic thrombocytopenia, so the T cells may come from the graft donor. This specimen consisted of PBMCs, mostly from graft donor cells, obtained 180 days after TCRalphabeta/CD19-depleted stem cell transplant.

The CDR3 reads CASSSVTGLKAFF. The CDR3 DNA reads as TGCGCCAGCAGCTCAGTGACAGGGCTCAAAGCTTTCTTT. The chain uses TRBV5-1 and TRBJ1-1; TRBD1 aligns across 7 bases. V lost 3 bases, J lost 9 bases, and 8 bases stayed unmatched. CDR3 length: 13 amino acids. The germline CDR1 and CDR2 sequences are SGHRS and YFSETQ.